Below are 3 T cell receptor beta chains sequenced from a single sample in a study of T cells in Graves' hyperthyroidism and ophthalmopathy. TCR beta CDR3 sequences were amplified from RNA transcripts. RT-PCR in the first round (using the HTBI primer set) targeted the TCR CDR3. TCRdb re-analysed the multiplex PCR reads in MiXCR, keeping a single row per CDR3 protein. Of 150,000 or so distinct CDR3 sequences in the sample, 22% were seen once. The sample taken for sequencing was blood. These receptors all come from a woman aged 45-65 years with Graves' hyperthyroidism that later progressed to Graves' ophthalmopathy.

There are many counts of this clonotype. The chain links TRBV6-5 to TRBJ1-2; no firm D call. In germline, CDR1 is MNHEY, CDR2 SVGAGI. The CDR3 spans 13 residues. The V and J ends lost 2 bases and 4 bases respectively, with 8 bases between them. The CDR3 sequence is CASSYEGPYGYTF. The CDR3 DNA reads TGTGCCAGCAGTTACGAGGGCCCCTATGGCTACACCTTC.

The sample holds a few counts of this clonotype. The V and J genes are TRBV30 and TRBJ1-3; possibly TRBD1 for D (5 bases). V lost 4 bases, J lost 2 bases, and 15 bases lay in between. Germline V CDR1 and CDR2: GTSNPN, SVGIG (reference sequence). The CDR3 totals 15 residues. CDR3 amino acids: CAWITPRGAGNTIYF. Written as DNA, the CDR3 is TGTGCCTGGATAACACCACGGGGGGCTGGAAACACCATATATTTT.

This clonotype appeared many times. J is TRBJ2-3 and V is TRBV11-1, with 9 bases that match TRBD2. Germline CDR1 reads SGHAT; CDR2 reads FQDESV (reference sequence). V was pared by 3 bases and J by 5 bases, with 6 bases of the junction left unmatched. The CDR3 is made up of 15 amino acids. CDR3 bases: TGTGCCAGCAGCTTTAGCGGGAGCGGGAGAGATACGCAGTATTTT. This gives the protein CASSFSGSGRDTQYF.